The T cell receptor beta chain under discussion was sequenced for a study of blood T cell repertoires in COVID-19. Background on the study: Whether acute or convalescent, the COVID-19 samples came from the United States, Italy and Spain. T cells, B-cell-depleted T cells, or PBMCs supplied cDNA or gDNA.

CDR3 length: 14 residues. Germline V gene lookup returns CDR1 SGHRS and CDR2 YFSETQ. With 2 bases removed from V and 5 bases from J, the gap between germline ends came to 14 bases. Under the authors' procedure: The authors estimated nucleated cell counts from reference gene primer amplification. TCRdb's table, derived via immunoSEQ multiplex PCR, lists solely in-frame clones and lacks some. D and trimming were read from the DNA, whereas the V and J calls and clone size are those reported in that table. The data hold some 60,000 clones, with less than 85% observed a single time. This sequence was found in a woman aged 50 to 60 with active or convalescent COVID-19. The chain uses TRBV5-1 and TRBJ2-7, with TRBD1 as a possible D gene (6 bases). The sample consisted of peripheral blood. The CDR3 reads CASSFGYRVDEQYF. The CDR3 region has the DNA TGCGCCAGCAGCTTTGGGTACAGGGTTGACGAGCAGTACTTC.